Reported below is one TCR beta chain. Sequencing was performed with immunoSEQ multiplex PCR; in TCRdb, only in-frame clones are kept and a portion is missing. The sample has roughly 70,000 clones; approximately 92% are singletons. The data originate from a study of blood T cell repertoires in COVID-19. Whole-study context: PBMCs, B-cell-depleted T cells, or T cells provided the cDNA or gDNA that made up the material.

The material sequenced was peripheral blood. This sequence was found in a human donor in a cohort sampled during active COVID-19.

CDR3 nucleotide sequence: TGTGCCACCAGTGAAGGGACAGTATCGGAGACCCAGTACTTC. Translating gives CATSEGTVSETQYF. V usage is TRBV24-1 and J usage is TRBJ2-5; 7 positions match TRBD1. V shed 4 bases, J shed 5 bases, and the junction held 6 bases outside the gene matches. Germline CDR1 is KGHDR and CDR2 is SFDVKD. This CDR3 has 14 amino acids.